This T cell receptor beta chain is from a study of early T cells in non-severe SARS-CoV-2 infection. Study overall: The authors sequenced bulk RNA from unsorted whole blood, leaving chains unpaired.

This CDR3 has 13 amino acids. Germline V gives CDR1 GTSNPN, CDR2 SVGIG (reference sequence). V lost 0 bases to trimming and J lost 4 bases; unmatched junction nucleotides: 2. MiXCR, run by TCRdb on the 5' RACE reads, gives a single entry per CDR3 protein. The repertoire includes 70,000 to 90,000 distinct CDR3 sequences, more than 10% of them detected once, and around 3.7% sits in the top ten. Only a few counts were recorded for this clonotype. J is TRBJ2-5 and V is TRBV30, with 7 nucleotides matching TRBD1. The clonotype was recovered from an adult who was a healthcare worker with PCR-confirmed SARS-CoV-2 infection or an uninfected control (not recorded which). What was sequenced was whole blood. For the CDR3, the DNA is TGTGCCTGGAGTGTAACAGGGGCAGAGACCCAGTACTTC. Its translation: CAWSVTGAETQYF.